This T cell receptor (beta chain) comes out of a study of blood T cell repertoires in COVID-19. Trimming took off 4 bases at V and 1 base at J, with 12 bases between the two ends. This CDR3 comprises 15 residues. Germline CDR1 SGHAT, CDR2 FQNNGV. Method: immunoSEQ multiplex PCR; TCRdb's copy keeps in-frame clones and lacks some. The sample holds 100,000 to 150,000 clones, roughly 84% seen once. V is TRBV11-2 and J is TRBJ2-3; no firm D call. The sample taken for sequencing was peripheral blood. The clonotype comes from a man aged 55-75 years with acute or convalescent COVID-19. CDR3 loop: CASSSQLPGTDTQYF. CDR3 sequence (DNA): TGTGCCAGCAGCTCACAGCTCCCCGGCACAGATACGCAGTATTTT.